Listed here is a single T cell receptor beta chain. The sample belongs to a study of spatial heterogeneity in lung cancer. Trimming took off 2 bases at V and 10 bases at J, with 13 bases between the two ends. CDR1 SGHRS and CDR2 YFSETQ come from the germline V gene. The CDR3 consists of 13 residues. Every TCR cDNA molecule bore its own unique molecular identifier. One entry per CDR3 protein, called by TCRdb with MiXCR from the 5' RACE reads. The profile shows around 45,000 distinct CDR3 sequences, approximately 15% of them singletons. Time point defined: sample taken at primary tumor resection. Samples were obtained from about 75 donors, all untreated early-stage non-small cell lung cancer patients.

The TCR was taken from a male donor with early-stage non-small cell lung cancer. The rearrangement uses TRBV5-1 and TRBJ2-1; possible D gene TRBD2, 5 bases. The input for sequencing was PBMCs, taken at surgery. The CDR3 protein is CASSLTTRGEQFF. The CDR3 coding sequence is TGCGCCAGCAGCTTAACGACCCGAGGGGAGCAGTTCTTC.